This T cell receptor beta chain was recovered during a study of OX40 agonist ivuxolimab in advanced cancers. Study-wide results and limits: Some patients without response likewise showed low normalized clonal expansion.

Germline assignment: CDR1 MNHEY and CDR2 SMNVEV (reference sequence). The V and J ends lost 1 base and 0 bases respectively, with 14 bases between them. This CDR3 comprises 17 residues. Produced via immunoSEQ multiplex PCR; TCRdb's table is partial and in-frame only. The sample yields tens of thousands of clones, 91% seen once. About this clone itself: No antigen is known for it.

The chain carries TRBV27 and TRBJ2-3; possible D gene TRBD2, 5 bases. Sequenced here: CD4+ or CD8+ T cells sorted from blood, sampled in a trial of the OX40 agonist ivuxolimab. The clonotype was recovered from an adult with an advanced solid tumor such as melanoma, head and neck, liver or kidney cancer. In nucleotides, the CDR3 is TGTGCCAGCAGTTTATGGTTTCCGGGAACTAGCACAGATACGCAGTATTTT. It is translated as CASSLWFPGTSTDTQYF.